A few counts support the clone carrying this T cell receptor (beta chain). The sample comes from a study of CD8+ T cells in alopecia areata. Study-level information: For the treated group, dosing was oral tofacitinib at 5 to 10 mg twice daily. Patients remained on tofacitinib for 6 to 18 months and then went 6 months without it.

The CDR3 loop spans 15 amino acids. Trimming at V came to 6 bases and at J to 3 bases, leaving 11 bases not matched to a gene. Alopecia areata patients provided lesional scalp punch biopsies and peripheral blood, both collected for the study. CD4+ and CD8+ T cells were sorted from PBMCs. Isolated RNA was reverse transcribed into cDNA used as the sequencing template. This table comes from immunoSEQ multiplex PCR, and its TCRdb copy is limited to in-frame clones, with some not included. This sample yields about 130,000 clones, of which roughly 54% are seen a single time; 3.5% to 5.5% belongs to the top ten.

This receptor was taken from a human donor with alopecia areata. The chain links TRBV23-1 to TRBJ2-7, with TRBD2 matching over 7 bases. TRBV23-1 has ORF status, its function being uncertain. Source: CD4+ T cells sorted from blood, taken at week 0. The CDR3 nucleotides are TGCGCCAGCAGGCGGGAGAGGGCTACCAACTACGAGCAGTACTTC. Amino acid sequence: CASRRERATNYEQYF.